This TCR beta chain was identified in a study of beta chain features in type 1 diabetes. General observations from the study: Sequencing the cDNA could make cells with high TCR expression show up more than they should. VDJ junctions in type 1 diabetes patients carried more deletions and fewer insertions.

What was sequenced were expressed TCRB transcripts, since all of the isolated RNA had been reverse transcribed. An average of about 3.4 million reads was obtained for naive, central memory and regulatory T cell samples. TCRdb keeps only in-frame clones here, not all; method: immunoSEQ multiplex PCR. The table includes 130,000 to 150,000 clones, about 9.2% detected once. Notes on this clone: Its antigen is still unknown.

The V and J ends lost 4 bases and 0 bases, in that order; junction bases with no gene match: 1. The CDR3 has 16 amino acids. Germline V lookup: CDR1 SGHRS, CDR2 YFSETQ. The TCR comes from a man aged 18 to 29 in good health. The chain uses TRBV5-1 and TRBJ2-2; 12 bases match TRBD1. The material sequenced was central memory CD4+ T cells from blood. The CDR3 reads CASSGTGGPNTGELFF. CDR3 DNA: TGCGCCAGCAGCGGGACAGGGGGCCCGAACACCGGGGAGCTGTTTTTT.